This record concerns one T cell receptor beta chain sequence. What it binds is not known. The data stem from a study of graft-versus-host responses after intestinal transplantation. Turning to the study itself: Multivisceral, liver-intestinal, or isolated intestinal transplants were received by the recipients. Study-level findings and limits: Present in recipient marrow, GvH clones included some that appeared first in ileum or blood.

Profiled with immunoSEQ multiplex PCR; TCRdb holds only in-frame clones, not every one. The sample consists of 9,500 to 15,000 clones, 70% to 75% of them appearing once. Graft specimens yielded both intraepithelial and lamina propria lymphocytes. J gave up 8 bases and V 2 bases, and 10 bases lay outside the gene matches. This CDR3 comprises 15 residues. The V gene's germline CDR1 is SGHNT and CDR2 YYREEE (reference sequence). Here the sequenced sample was ileum tissue, taken 142 days after intestinal transplantation. The chain uses TRBV5-4 and TRBJ2-1; 7 bases agree with TRBD2. The source is a human patient who received an intestinal transplant, so some T cells may come from the graft donor. CDR3 sequence: CASSFGRRGDHEQFF. Written as DNA, the CDR3 is TGTGCCAGCAGCTTCGGGCGTCGGGGGGACCATGAGCAGTTCTTC.